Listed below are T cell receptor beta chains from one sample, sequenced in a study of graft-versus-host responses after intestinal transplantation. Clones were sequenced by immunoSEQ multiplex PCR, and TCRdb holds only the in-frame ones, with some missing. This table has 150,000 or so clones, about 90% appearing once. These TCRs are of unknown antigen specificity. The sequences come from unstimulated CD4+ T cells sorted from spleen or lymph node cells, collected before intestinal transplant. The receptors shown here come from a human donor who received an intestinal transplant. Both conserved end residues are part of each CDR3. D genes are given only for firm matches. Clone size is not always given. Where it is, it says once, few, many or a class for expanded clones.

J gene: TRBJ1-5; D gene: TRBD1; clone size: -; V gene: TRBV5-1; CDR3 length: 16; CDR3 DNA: TGCGCCAGCAGCCCGAGAGGACAGGGGCCGGGGCAGCCCCAGCATTTT; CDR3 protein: CASSPRGQGPGQPQHF
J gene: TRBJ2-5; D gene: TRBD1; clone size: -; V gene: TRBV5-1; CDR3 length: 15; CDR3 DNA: TGCGCCAGCAGCTTGGCGGGACAGCTAACGGAGACCCAGTACTTC; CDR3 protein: CASSLAGQLTETQYF
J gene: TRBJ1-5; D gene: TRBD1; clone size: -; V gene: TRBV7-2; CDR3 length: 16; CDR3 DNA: TGTGCCAGCAGCCCACAACAGGGGGGTGTCAATCAGCCCCAGCATTTT; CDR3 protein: CASSPQQGGVNQPQHF
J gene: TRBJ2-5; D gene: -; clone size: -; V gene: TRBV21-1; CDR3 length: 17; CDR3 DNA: TGTGCCAGCAGCAAAGAGGCTCCAGGGGTGGGACAAGAGACCCAGTACTTC; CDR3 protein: CASSKEAPGVGQETQYF
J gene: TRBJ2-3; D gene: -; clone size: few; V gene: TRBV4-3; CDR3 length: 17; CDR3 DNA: TGCGCCAGCAGCCAAGAAAAGGGGTGGCGGAGCACAGATACGCAGTATTTT; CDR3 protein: CASSQEKGWRSTDTQYF
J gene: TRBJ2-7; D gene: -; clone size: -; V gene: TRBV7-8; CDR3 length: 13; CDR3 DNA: TGTGCCAGCAGCTTGGCAGGGGCCTACGAGCAGTACTTC; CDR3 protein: CASSLAGAYEQYF
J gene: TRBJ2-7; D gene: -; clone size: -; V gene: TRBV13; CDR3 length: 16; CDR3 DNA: TGTGCCAGCAGTTCTGGGCGGTCCAAACCCTCCTACGAGCAGTACTTC; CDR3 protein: CASSSGRSKPSYEQYF
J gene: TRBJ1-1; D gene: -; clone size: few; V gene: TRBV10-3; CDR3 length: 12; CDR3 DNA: TGTGCCATCAGTGAGAGAAACACTGAAGCTTTCTTT; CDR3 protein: CAISERNTEAFF
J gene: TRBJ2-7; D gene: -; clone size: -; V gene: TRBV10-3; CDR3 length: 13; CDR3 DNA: TGTGCCATCAGTGCCGGCCAGAACTACGAGCAGTACTTC; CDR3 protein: CAISAGQNYEQYF
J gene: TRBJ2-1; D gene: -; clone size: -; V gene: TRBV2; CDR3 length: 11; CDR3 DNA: TGTGCCAGCAGTGACGAGGGTTTTAAGTTCTTC; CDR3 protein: CASSDEGFKFF
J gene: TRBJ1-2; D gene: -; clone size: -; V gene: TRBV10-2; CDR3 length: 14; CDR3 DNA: TGCGCCAGCAGTGAGGTTTCAGCAAACTATGGCTACACCTTC; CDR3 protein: CASSEVSANYGYTF
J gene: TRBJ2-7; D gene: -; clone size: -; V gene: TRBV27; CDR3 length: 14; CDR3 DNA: TGTGCCAGCAGTTTACTCATAGGGTACTACGAGCAGTACTTC; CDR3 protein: CASSLLIGYYEQYF
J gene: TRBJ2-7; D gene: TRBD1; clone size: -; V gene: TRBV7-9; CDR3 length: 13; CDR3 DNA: TGTGCCAGCATCCCGACAGGGAGCTACGAGCAGTACTTC; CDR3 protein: CASIPTGSYEQYF
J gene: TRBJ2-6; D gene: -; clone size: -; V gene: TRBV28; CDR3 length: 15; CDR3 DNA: TGTGCCAGCAGTTTACCGGGCTCTGGGGCCAACGTCCTGACTTTC; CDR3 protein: CASSLPGSGANVLTF
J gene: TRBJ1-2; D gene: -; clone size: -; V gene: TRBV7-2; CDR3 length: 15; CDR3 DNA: TGTGCCAGCAGCTTAGAGGGGACACGTAACTATGGCTACACCTTC; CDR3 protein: CASSLEGTRNYGYTF
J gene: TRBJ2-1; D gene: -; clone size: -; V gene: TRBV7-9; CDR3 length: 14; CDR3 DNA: TGTGCCAGCAGTGGACAGTCCGCATACAATGAGCAGTTCTTC; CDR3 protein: CASSGQSAYNEQFF
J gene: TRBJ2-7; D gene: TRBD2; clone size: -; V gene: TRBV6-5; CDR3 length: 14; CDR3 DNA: TGTGCCAGCAGCCTTAGCGGGCCACCCTACGAGCAGTACTTC; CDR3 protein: CASSLSGPPYEQYF
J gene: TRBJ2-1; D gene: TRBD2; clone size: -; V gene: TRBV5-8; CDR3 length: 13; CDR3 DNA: TGTGCCAGCAGCTTGGTACTAGCGGGAGTACAGTTCTTC; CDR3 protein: CASSLVLAGVQFF
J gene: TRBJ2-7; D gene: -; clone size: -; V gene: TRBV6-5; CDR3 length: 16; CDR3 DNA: TGTGCCAGCAGTTACTCGTTCCGGTTCGAGGTAGACGAGCAGTACTTC; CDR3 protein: CASSYSFRFEVDEQYF
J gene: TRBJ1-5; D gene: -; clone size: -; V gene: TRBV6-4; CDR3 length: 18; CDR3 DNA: TGTGCCAGCAGTGACTCTGACAGAGGAGAAAATAGCAATCAGCCCCAGCATTTT; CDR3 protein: CASSDSDRGENSNQPQHF
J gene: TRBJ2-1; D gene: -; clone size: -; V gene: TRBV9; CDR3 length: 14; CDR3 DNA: TGTGCCAGCAGCGTAGGGGGACGCTACAATGAGCAGTTCTTC; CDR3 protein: CASSVGGRYNEQFF
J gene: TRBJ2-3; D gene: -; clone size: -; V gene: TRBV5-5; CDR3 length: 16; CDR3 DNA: TGTGCCAGCAGCTCTGGACCCCAGGGAGCCACAGATACGCAGTATTTT; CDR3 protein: CASSSGPQGATDTQYF
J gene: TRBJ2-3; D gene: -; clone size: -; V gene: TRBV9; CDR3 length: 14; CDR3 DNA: TGTGCCAGCAGCGTAGTTTCTTCTACAGATACGCAGTATTTT; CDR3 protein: CASSVVSSTDTQYF
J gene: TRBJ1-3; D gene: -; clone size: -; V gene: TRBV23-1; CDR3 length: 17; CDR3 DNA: TGCGCCAGCAGACGGATTCCACTTCTTCGGTCTGGAAACACCATATATTTT; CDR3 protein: CASRRIPLLRSGNTIYF
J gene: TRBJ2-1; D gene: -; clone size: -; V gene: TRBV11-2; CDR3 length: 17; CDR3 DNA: TGTGCCAGCAGCTTAGAAACCAGGGGCAAAGCCTACAATGAGCAGTTCTTC; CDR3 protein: CASSLETRGKAYNEQFF
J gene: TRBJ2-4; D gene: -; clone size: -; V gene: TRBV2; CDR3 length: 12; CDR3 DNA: TGTGCCAGCAGCGATGACCTAAACATTCAGTACTTC; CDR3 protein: CASSDDLNIQYF
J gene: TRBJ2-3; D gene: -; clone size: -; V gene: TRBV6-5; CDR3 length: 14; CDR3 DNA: TGTGCCAGCAGTCCCTTGAGAGGGACTGATACGCAGTATTTT; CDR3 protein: CASSPLRGTDTQYF
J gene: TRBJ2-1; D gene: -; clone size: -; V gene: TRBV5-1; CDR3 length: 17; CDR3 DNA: TGCGCCAGCAGCTTGTTTGCGGGCTCAGAGGGTGGCAATGAGCAGTTCTTC; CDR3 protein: CASSLFAGSEGGNEQFF
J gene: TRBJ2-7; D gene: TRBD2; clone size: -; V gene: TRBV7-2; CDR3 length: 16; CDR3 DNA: TGTGCCAGCAGCTTAGTCTTACTAGCGGGGGGCTACGAGCAGTACTTC; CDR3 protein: CASSLVLLAGGYEQYF
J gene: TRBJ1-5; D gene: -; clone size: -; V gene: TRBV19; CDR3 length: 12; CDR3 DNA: TGTGCCAGTCGCGGTAGCAATCAGCCCCAGCATTTT; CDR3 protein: CASRGSNQPQHF
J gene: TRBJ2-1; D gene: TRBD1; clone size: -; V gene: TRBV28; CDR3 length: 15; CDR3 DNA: TGTGCCAGCAGTGCCCCGGGACAGGGGCCCCAAGGGCAGTTCTTC; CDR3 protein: CASSAPGQGPQGQFF
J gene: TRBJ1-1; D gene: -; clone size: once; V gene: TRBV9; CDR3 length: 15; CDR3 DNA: TGTGCCAGCAGCGTCATTACGGGGTCGAACACTGAAGCTTTCTTT; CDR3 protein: CASSVITGSNTEAFF
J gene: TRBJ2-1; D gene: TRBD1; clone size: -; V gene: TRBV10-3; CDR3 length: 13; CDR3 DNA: TGTGCCATCAGTTTGGACAGGGGGGGTGAGCAGTTCTTC; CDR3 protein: CAISLDRGGEQFF
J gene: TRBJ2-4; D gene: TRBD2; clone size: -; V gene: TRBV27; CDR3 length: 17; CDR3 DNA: TGTGCCAGCAGTACAGGGATAGCGGGGAAAGCCAAAAACATTCAGTACTTC; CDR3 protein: CASSTGIAGKAKNIQYF
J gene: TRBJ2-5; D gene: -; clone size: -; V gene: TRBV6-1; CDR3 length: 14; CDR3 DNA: TGTGCCAGCAGTGGGACTACCGGCAAAGAGACCCAGTACTTC; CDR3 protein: CASSGTTGKETQYF
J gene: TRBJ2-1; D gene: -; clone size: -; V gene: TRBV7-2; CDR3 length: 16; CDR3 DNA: TGTGCCAGCAGCAAAACACAGGGATCTACCTACAATGAGCAGTTCTTC; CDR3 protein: CASSKTQGSTYNEQFF
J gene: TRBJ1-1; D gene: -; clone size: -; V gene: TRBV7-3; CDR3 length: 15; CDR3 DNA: TGTGCCAGCAGCTTAACGACGGATTCGAACACTGAAGCTTTCTTT; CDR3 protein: CASSLTTDSNTEAFF
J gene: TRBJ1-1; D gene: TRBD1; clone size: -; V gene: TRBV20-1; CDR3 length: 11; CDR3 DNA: TGCAGTGCTCACAGGGGCACTGAAGCTTTCTTT; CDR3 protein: CSAHRGTEAFF
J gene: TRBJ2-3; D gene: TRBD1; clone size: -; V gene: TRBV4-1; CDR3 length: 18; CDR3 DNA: TGCGCCAGCAGCCAGGGGCATAGCTCAGGGGGCTGGACAGATACGCAGTATTTT; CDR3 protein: CASSQGHSSGGWTDTQYF
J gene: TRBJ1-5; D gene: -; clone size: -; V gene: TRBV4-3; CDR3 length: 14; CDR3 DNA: TGCGCCAGCAGCCAAGGCTCAGTCAATCAGCCCCAGCATTTT; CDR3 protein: CASSQGSVNQPQHF
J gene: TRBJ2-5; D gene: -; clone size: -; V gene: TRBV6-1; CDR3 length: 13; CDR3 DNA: TGTGCCAGCAGTTGGTCTGATCGGGAGACCCAGTACTTC; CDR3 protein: CASSWSDRETQYF
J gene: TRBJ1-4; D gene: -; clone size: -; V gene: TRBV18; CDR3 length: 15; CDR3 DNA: TGTGCCAGCTCACCGCCCCCGGGGGGGAGTGAAAAACTGTTTTTT; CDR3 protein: CASSPPPGGSEKLFF
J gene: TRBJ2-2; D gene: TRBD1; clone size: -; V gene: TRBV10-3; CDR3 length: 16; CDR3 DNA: TGTGCCATCAGTGGGGGACAGGGGGTTTACACCGGGGAGCTGTTTTTT; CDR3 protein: CAISGGQGVYTGELFF
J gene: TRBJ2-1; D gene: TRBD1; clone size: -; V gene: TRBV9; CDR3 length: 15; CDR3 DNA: TGTGCCAGCAGCCTGGACAGGGGGCCCTACAATGAGCAGTTCTTC; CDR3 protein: CASSLDRGPYNEQFF
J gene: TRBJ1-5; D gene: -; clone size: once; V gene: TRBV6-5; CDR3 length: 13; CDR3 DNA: TGTGCCATGCGGGAGGGAGTGGATCAGCCCCAGCATTTT; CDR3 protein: CAMREGVDQPQHF
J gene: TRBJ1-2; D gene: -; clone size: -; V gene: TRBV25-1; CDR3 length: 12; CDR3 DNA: TGTGCCAGCCTCCGGGACCGAGGAGGCTACACCTTC; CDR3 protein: CASLRDRGGYTF
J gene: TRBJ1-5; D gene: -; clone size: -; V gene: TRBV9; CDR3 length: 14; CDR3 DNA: TGTGCCAGCAGCTTGGACGGAACCAATCAGCCCCAGCATTTT; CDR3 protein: CASSLDGTNQPQHF
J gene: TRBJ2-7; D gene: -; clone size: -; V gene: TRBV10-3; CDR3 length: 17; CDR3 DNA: TGTGCCACCGATAACCAATTTCAGGGCCCCCGTGGGGACGAGCAGTACTTC; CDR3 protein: CATDNQFQGPRGDEQYF
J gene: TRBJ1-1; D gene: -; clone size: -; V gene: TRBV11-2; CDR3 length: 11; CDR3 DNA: TGTGCCAGCAGCTTAGGGCAGGGAGCTTTCTTT; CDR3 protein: CASSLGQGAFF